The clone carrying this T cell receptor beta chain was counted many times. This specimen comes from a study of T cells in Graves' hyperthyroidism and ophthalmopathy. Deletions cut 1 base from V and 0 bases from J, with 7 bases between. The length of the CDR3 is 15 residues. The germline V gene has CDR1 SGHAT and CDR2 FQNNGV. The definition of stable Graves' hyperthyroidism was no ophthalmopathy progression within 18 months. Aged 18 to 65, the patients had hyperthyroidism that was newly diagnosed and had lasted under 2 months. Diagnostic decisions used clinical symptoms, serum thyroxine and TRAb, thyroid ultrasound and orbital computed tomography. The CDR3 regions of TCR beta were amplified from RNA transcripts. HTBI primers were employed in a first-round RT-PCR of the TCR CDR3. Each CDR3 protein gets one entry after TCRdb re-called the multiplex PCR reads with MiXCR. The sample lists approximately 710,000 distinct CDR3 sequences; around 16% were seen once.

The J gene is TRBJ1-5, the V gene TRBV11-2, with unresolved D. This receptor was taken from a man between 45 and 60 years old with Graves' hyperthyroidism. Sequencing was done on a sample of blood. Here the CDR3 DNA reads TGTGCCAGCAGCTTAGGTTACGATAGCAATCAGCCCCAGCATTTT. This codes for CASSLGYDSNQPQHF.